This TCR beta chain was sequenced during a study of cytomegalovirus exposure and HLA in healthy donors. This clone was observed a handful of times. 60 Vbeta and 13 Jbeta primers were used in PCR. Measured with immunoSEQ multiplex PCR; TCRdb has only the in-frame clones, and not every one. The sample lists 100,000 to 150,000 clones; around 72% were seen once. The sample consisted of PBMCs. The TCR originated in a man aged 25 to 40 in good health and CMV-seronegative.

CDR3 sequence (DNA): TGCGCCAGCAGCCAAGATCGGTTCGGGAGATTATCCTACGAGCAGTACTTC. The encoded protein is CASSQDRFGRLSYEQYF. V gene TRBV4-3 combines with J gene TRBJ2-7; possible D gene TRBD2, 6 bases. The V gene lost 0 bases and the J gene lost 1 base, with 16 bases spanning the gap. Germline V gene sequence: CDR1 LGHNA, CDR2 YSLEER. The CDR3 runs 17 residues.